The following is a T cell receptor (beta chain) sequence with its context. Its antigen is undetermined. The assay was immunoSEQ multiplex PCR, and TCRdb's table has in-frame clones only and misses some. The sample yields more than 85,000 clones, around 92% seen once. These data originate in a study of siplizumab effects on memory and regulatory T cells. The study's findings and limits: Memory cells seemed less diverse than naive T cells, which also seemed major contributors to the alloresponse.

In germline, CDR1 is SNHLY, CDR2 FYNNEI. CDR3 size: 14 residues. Trimming left V 4 bases short and J 7 bases short, with 13 bases between. The chain has TRBV2 and TRBJ1-4, with a tentative D call TRBD1 (5 bases). The receptor was isolated from a human donor in good health. The sequencing sample was made of Tregs sorted from blood. Here the CDR3 DNA reads TGTGCCAGCAGTGTCGTGGGGGAAGGTGAAAAACTGTTTTTT. This translates into CASSVVGEGEKLFF.